This T cell receptor beta chain originates from a study of T-cell reconstitution after alpha-beta-depleted transplantation in children. During its preparation, the TCRbeta library received unique molecular identifiers. TCRdb re-called the PCR reads through MiXCR, storing one row per CDR3 protein. The table lists around 580,000 distinct CDR3 sequences, 20% to 25% of them singletons. The clonotype was recovered from a boy in the first two years of life who had a stem cell transplant for acute myeloid leukemia, so the T cells may come from the graft donor. The sequencing here drew on PBMCs, mostly from graft donor cells, taken 360 days after TCRalphabeta/CD19-depleted stem cell transplant.

CDR3 sequence: CSARLGNKNIQYF. CDR3 DNA sequence: TGCAGTGCTAGATTGGGGAATAAAAACATTCAGTACTTC. The chain employs TRBV20-1 and TRBJ2-4; D not certain. Looked up from germline, CDR1 is DFQATT and CDR2 is SNEGSKA (reference sequence). V was cut by 2 bases and J by 4 bases, with 9 bases left in between. The CDR3 length is 13 residues.